Each of the 26 T cell receptor beta chains below was sequenced from the same sample in a study of blood T cell repertoires in COVID-19. Clones were read by immunoSEQ multiplex PCR, and TCRdb kept only the in-frame ones, dropping some. The table has 200,000 to 250,000 clones, 80% to 90% seen once. The specimen sequenced was PBMCs or T cells enriched from blood (not recorded which). Every receptor here comes from a woman aged 35 to 49 with acute COVID-19.

The chain is built from TRBV19 and TRBJ2-4, with TRBD2 as a possible D gene (5 bases). CDR1 is LNHDA and CDR2 is SQIVND in the germline V gene (reference sequence). V was pared by 5 bases and J by 1 base, with 6 bases between. The CDR3 loop spans 13 amino acids. This CDR3 is CASSRGAKNIQYF. CDR3 DNA sequence: TGTGCCAGTAGTCGGGGTGCCAAAAACATTCAGTACTTC.

About this clone itself: Other DNA sequences within the sample encode an identical CDR3. The chain couples TRBV7-9 to TRBJ2-7; tentatively, D is TRBD2 (5 bases). Germline CDR1 and CDR2: SEHNR and FQNEAQ (reference sequence). Trimming cost V 6 bases and J 5 bases, with 11 bases left between them. This CDR3 is built from 12 residues. The CDR3 DNA reads TGTGCCAGCAGTAGTACGGGGAACGAGCAGTACTTC. Protein: CASSSTGNEQYF.

The chain carries TRBV28 and TRBJ1-2, with a weak D call TRBD1 (6 bases). The germline CDR1 and CDR2 sequences are MDHEN and SYDVKM. The CDR3 runs to 18 residues. The germline V and J ends were trimmed by 6 bases and 0 bases, with 23 bases remaining between them. CDR3 DNA: TGTGCCAGCAGAAACTCCATGGGGGGGACAAGGCCTAACTATGGCTACACCTTC. It encodes CASRNSMGGTRPNYGYTF.

This clone occurred a few times. The chain carries TRBV27 and TRBJ1-2; the D is unclear. CDR3 length: 14 amino acids. Trimming stripped 4 bases from V and 4 bases from J, with 13 bases between. Germline V lookup: CDR1 MNHEY, CDR2 SMNVEV (reference sequence). The CDR3 loop is CASSSAAPGYGYTF. The DNA for the CDR3 is TGTGCCAGCAGTTCGGCAGCCCCGGGCTATGGCTACACCTTC.

The chain links TRBV19 to TRBJ1-5, with TRBD1 matching over 8 bases. The CDR3 totals 15 residues. Trimming removed 6 bases from V and 3 bases from J; junction bases left unmatched: 7. Germline CDR1 and CDR2: LNHDA and SQIVND (reference sequence). CDR3 amino acids: CASSEDRAPNQPQHF. The CDR3 DNA sequence: TGTGCCAGTAGCGAGGACAGGGCCCCCAATCAGCCCCAGCATTTT.

This clone has just a few counts. The chain is built from TRBV7-8 and TRBJ1-5; 9 bases map to TRBD1. CDR1 and CDR2 (germline): SGHVS, FQNEAQ. The CDR3 is made up of 15 amino acids. Trimming took 4 bases from V and 4 from J; bases not matched to a gene: 5. CDR3 region: CASSSGTGRNQPQHF. The CDR3 nucleotides read TGTGCCAGCAGCTCCGGGACAGGGCGGAATCAGCCCCAGCATTTT.

CDR3 sequence (DNA): TGCAGCGTTGAAGAGGTCGAGGGAACAGAGACCCAGTACTTC. This codes for CSVEEVEGTETQYF. The chain uses TRBV29-1 and TRBJ2-5; D might be TRBD2 (5 bases). The germline CDR1 and CDR2 sequences are SQVTM and ANQGSEA. This CDR3 is built from 14 residues. V lost 0 bases and J 4 bases, leaving 12 bases between the germline ends.

The rearrangement uses TRBV28 and TRBJ2-4; TRBD2 is a possible D gene (6 bases). Trimming shortened V by 3 bases and J by 0 bases, and 12 bases separated the two germline ends. The germline CDR1 and CDR2 sequences are MDHEN and SYDVKM. CDR3 length: 16 amino acids. In DNA, the CDR3 is TGTGCCAGCAGTTTGGGTAGCGGACTAGCCAAAAACATTCAGTACTTC. It specifies CASSLGSGLAKNIQYF.

The chain links TRBV7-2 to TRBJ2-7; 10 bases line up with TRBD2. There are 15 residues in the CDR3. Trimming at V came to 5 bases and at J to 4 bases, leaving 8 bases not matched to a gene. Germline CDR1 is SGHTA and CDR2 is FQGNSA. The chain's CDR3 is CASSPRLAGAYEQYF. The CDR3 DNA sequence: TGTGCCAGCAGCCCCCGACTAGCGGGCGCATACGAGCAGTACTTC.

This chain links TRBV24-1 with TRBJ2-7; 10 positions match TRBD2. The germline gives CDR1 KGHDR, CDR2 SFDVKD. The CDR3 is 16 amino acids. V lost 3 bases to trimming and J lost 3 bases; unmatched junction nucleotides: 7. The CDR3 DNA reads as TGTGCCACCAGTGATCGGACTAGCGGTACCCTCTACGAGCAGTACTTC. Protein product: CATSDRTSGTLYEQYF.

The chain has TRBV30 and TRBJ1-1, with D possibly TRBD1 on 5 matching bases. CDR1 and CDR2 from the germline V gene are GTSNPN and SVGIG (reference sequence). The CDR3 runs 13 residues. V was trimmed by 3 bases and J by 1 base, leaving 9 bases between them. CDR3 DNA: TGTGCCTGGAGCAGAGACAGGAACACTGAAGCTTTCTTT. Amino acids: CAWSRDRNTEAFF.

This clone showed up just a few times. The J gene is TRBJ1-5, the V gene TRBV15; D is undetermined. In germline, CDR1 is LNHNV, CDR2 YYDKDF (reference sequence). The CDR3 has 15 residues. V shed 5 bases and J shed 0 bases, with 11 bases lying between them. In nucleotides, the CDR3 is TGTGCCACCAGCCCCCGGGTCCTTAGCAATCAGCCCCAGCATTTT. This encodes CATSPRVLSNQPQHF.

The V call is TRBV28, the J call TRBJ2-7; perhaps TRBD1 as D (6 bases). Trimming cost V 6 bases and J 0 bases, with 18 bases left between them. Germline values: CDR1 MDHEN, CDR2 SYDVKM. This CDR3 region has 16 residues. The CDR3 DNA is TGTGCCAGCAGCCCAACCAACAGGGCCGACTCCTACGAGCAGTACTTC. Translating gives CASSPTNRADSYEQYF.

Remarks on this clone: The sample holds other DNA sequences that translate to the same CDR3. The chain combines TRBV5-5 with TRBJ2-2, with a weak D call TRBD2 (6 bases). V lost 3 bases and J 8 bases, leaving 17 bases between the germline ends. Germline-derived CDR1 and CDR2 are SGHKS and YYEKEE (reference sequence). The CDR3 contains 15 residues. CDR3 region: CASSWPGRGGGELFF. In DNA, the CDR3 is TGTGCCAGCAGCTGGCCCGGGCGGGGCGGGGGGGAGCTGTTTTTT.

The chain joins TRBV6-4 to TRBJ1-5; tentative D call: TRBD1 (6 bases). This CDR3 comprises 13 residues. Germline loops: CDR1 MRHNA, CDR2 SNTAGT. The V end was cut by 10 bases, the J end by 4 bases, with 14 bases between. The CDR3 region is CANRDKDNQPQHF. The CDR3 nucleotides are TGTGCCAACCGGGACAAGGATAATCAGCCCCAGCATTTT.

CDR3 sequence reads: CASSAQVGETQYF. CDR3 in DNA: TGCGCCAGCAGCGCACAGGTGGGAGAGACCCAGTACTTC. The rearrangement links TRBV5-1 to TRBJ2-5, with D perhaps matching TRBD1 (5 bases). This CDR3 spans 13 amino acids. V lost 4 bases, J lost 4 bases, and 11 bases lay in between. Looked up from germline, CDR1 is SGHRS and CDR2 is YFSETQ.

The V gene is TRBV6-5, the J gene TRBJ2-7, with 9 bases identical to TRBD1. The CDR3 sequence is 13 residues long. Germline-derived CDR1 and CDR2 are MNHEY and SVGAGI. The trim removed 6 bases at V and 2 bases at J, leaving 2 bases unmatched. CDR3 loop: CASRGQGTYEQYF. Written as DNA, the CDR3 is TGTGCCAGCAGAGGACAGGGGACCTACGAGCAGTACTTC.

The rearrangement joins TRBV11-2 to TRBJ1-1, with no clear D. The CDR3 length is 14 residues. Trimming cost V 3 bases and J 2 bases, with 10 bases left between them. Per the germline V gene, CDR1 is SGHAT and CDR2 is FQNNGV. The CDR3 coding sequence is TGTGCCAGCAGCTTGGGAGGGTATAACACTGAAGCTTTCTTT. This translates into CASSLGGYNTEAFF.

The chain couples TRBV7-2 to TRBJ2-7; possibly TRBD2 for D (6 bases). CDR3 size: 13 residues. CDR1 and CDR2 (germline): SGHTA, FQGNSA. The V end lost 4 bases, the J end lost 2 bases, and 9 bases lay between the germline ends. CDR3 sequence (DNA): TGTGCCAGCAGCTCAATAGCGGCCTACGAGCAGTACTTC. As protein: CASSSIAAYEQYF.

The chain is built from TRBV27 and TRBJ2-6, with D uncertain. This CDR3 region has 14 residues. Germline values: CDR1 MNHEY, CDR2 SMNVEV (reference sequence). V lost 0 bases to trimming and J lost 4 bases, with 4 bases between them. CDR3 in amino acids: CASSLSTGANVLTF. The CDR3 region has the DNA TGTGCCAGCAGTTTATCGACAGGGGCCAACGTCCTGACTTTC.

The chain combines TRBV7-9 with TRBJ1-1; 7 bases line up with TRBD1. V gave up 6 bases and J gave up 8 bases; unmatched junction bases: 9. Germline CDR1 reads SEHNR; CDR2 reads FQNEAQ (reference sequence). The CDR3 has 13 amino acids. CDR3 DNA sequence: TGTGCCAGCAGGTCAGTTGACAGGGCAGAAGCTTTCTTT. This encodes CASRSVDRAEAFF.

This rearrangement joins TRBV5-1 to TRBJ2-3; TRBD1 agrees at 9 bases. The germline gives CDR1 SGHRS, CDR2 YFSETQ. The CDR3 sequence is 15 residues long. The junction had 5 bases not matched to a gene; V was cut back by 0 bases and J by 6 bases. In DNA form, the CDR3 reads TGCGCCAGCAGCTTGGGGCGGACAGGGGCGGATACGCAGTATTTT. This sequence encodes CASSLGRTGADTQYF. Complete variable domain (other parts from reference TRBV5-1 and TRBJ2-3): KAGVTQTPRYLIKTRGQQVTLSCSPISGHRSVSWYQQTPGQGLQFLFEYFSETQRNKGNFPGRFSGRQFSNSRSEMNVSTLELGDSALYLCASSLGRTGADTQYFGPGTRLTVL.

The chain uses TRBV25-1 and TRBJ2-6; D ambiguous. Germline V gives CDR1 MGHDK, CDR2 SYGVNS. The CDR3 runs to 14 residues. Trimming took 5 bases from V and 3 from J, leaving 8 bases between them. The DNA for the CDR3 is TGTGCCAGCAGTAGAACTGATGGGGCCAACGTCCTGACTTTC. This translates into CASSRTDGANVLTF.

This clone was observed once. The V gene is TRBV30, the J gene TRBJ2-5; 8 positions agree with TRBD1. This CDR3 is built from 15 residues. Trimming took 2 bases from V and 6 from J; bases not matched to a gene: 11. Germline assignment: CDR1 GTSNPN and CDR2 SVGIG (reference sequence). CDR3: CAWSFTRTGIKTQYF. The CDR3 DNA follows: TGTGCCTGGAGTTTCACGAGGACAGGGATAAAGACCCAGTACTTC.

This chain connects TRBV29-1 to TRBJ1-2, with TRBD1 identical over 11 bases. The V gene end was trimmed by 5 bases and the J gene end by 2 bases; junction bases not matched to a gene: 7. The length of the CDR3 is 15 residues. Per germline, CDR1 SQVTM and CDR2 ANQGSEA. In DNA, the CDR3 is TGCAGCGTTCTCGGACAGGGGGCCGGCAACTATGGCTACACCTTC. It specifies CSVLGQGAGNYGYTF.

The rearrangement uses TRBV19 and TRBJ2-1; 8 bases line up with TRBD2. Germline assignment: CDR1 LNHDA and CDR2 SQIVND (reference sequence). V dropped 3 bases and J dropped 2; count of bases not matched to a gene: 6. This CDR3 comprises 16 residues. CDR3 in amino acids: CASSIRLARTYNEQFF. The DNA of the CDR3 is TGTGCCAGTAGTATCCGACTAGCGCGGACCTACAATGAGCAGTTCTTC.